The source of this T cell receptor beta chain is a study of T cell responses to AZD1222 COVID-19 vaccine. Concerning this clone: Its antigen is not known.

TCRdb keeps only in-frame clones here, not all; method: immunoSEQ multiplex PCR. Here the sample spans more than 150,000 clones, about nine tenths being singletons. The study, taken as a whole, reports: A mostly white British donor set with more females was recruited, and clonal diversity was possibly underestimated. As reported, nearly half of all spike-specific TCRs target variant regions that are unmutated. The span of vaccine-associated CD4 TCRs extended across spike, with dominance at 160-218 and 743-854. Only after the peak T cell response were repertoires sampled.

Trimming at V came to 0 bases and at J to 4 bases, leaving 4 bases not matched to a gene. CDR1 is ENHRY and CDR2 is SYGVKD in the germline V gene. This CDR3 comprises 15 residues. The rearrangement links TRBV10-3 to TRBJ1-2; 8 positions agree with TRBD1. The sequence came from an adult in good health. The sample here was peripheral blood, taken on day 0 of AZD1222 vaccination. Here the CDR3 DNA reads TGTGCCATCAGTGAGTCACAGGGGGAGGGCTATGGCTACACCTTC. This encodes CAISESQGEGYGYTF.